What follows describes a single T cell receptor beta chain. These data come from a study of cytomegalovirus exposure and HLA in healthy donors. This CDR3 region has 17 residues. V shed 1 base and J 3 bases; nucleotides not matched to a gene: 8. Looked up from germline, CDR1 is SGHRS and CDR2 is YFSETQ. Primers: 60 Vbeta forward and 13 Jbeta reverse. Only in-frame clones appear in the TCRdb table, and some are missing; sequencing was by immunoSEQ multiplex PCR. The top ten clones hold over 4% of a sample with around 100,000 clones, around three quarters of them seen once. The chain combines TRBV5-1 with TRBJ2-2; 8 bases are shared with TRBD2. The TCR sequence derives from a man in his forties or fifties in good health and CMV-seropositive. Specimen: PBMCs. CDR3 loop: CASSLRGRIGDTGELFF. CDR3 nucleotide sequence: TGCGCCAGCAGCTTGCGCGGGAGGATAGGTGACACCGGGGAGCTGTTTTTT. Complete variable domain (other parts from reference TRBV5-1 and TRBJ2-2): KAGVTQTPRYLIKTRGQQVTLSCSPISGHRSVSWYQQTPGQGLQFLFEYFSETQRNKGNFPGRFSGRQFSNSRSEMNVSTLELGDSALYLCASSLRGRIGDTGELFFGEGSRLTVL.